This entry describes one TCR beta chain. In the authors' workflow: Quantification of nucleated cells was approximated via reference gene primer amplification. Assay: immunoSEQ multiplex PCR; the TCRdb copy retains only in-frame clones and omits some. V and J calls plus clone size are reproduced from that table; the DNA served to infer D and trimming. The top ten clones hold approximately 4.9% of a sample with roughly 80,000 clones, 87% of them seen once. The data originate from a study of blood T cell repertoires in COVID-19. Study-wide context: COVID-19 samples collected from the United States, Italy and Spain covered acute and convalescent phases.

The sample consisted of peripheral blood. This TCR was recovered from a woman aged 80 or over with active or convalescent COVID-19.

CDR3: CASSKDRVSYEQYF. The CDR3 coding sequence is TGTGCCAGCAGCAAGGACAGGGTATCCTACGAGCAGTACTTC. This chain links TRBV7-3 with TRBJ2-7, with 8 bases fitting TRBD1. This CDR3 is built from 14 residues. Germline values: CDR1 SGHTA, CDR2 FQGTGA. The V and J ends lost 5 bases and 1 base, in that order; junction bases with no gene match: 4. Combining the CDR3 with reference TRBV7-3 and TRBJ2-7 gives the whole variable domain GAGVSQTPSNKVTEKGKYVELRCDPISGHTALYWYRQSLGQGPEFLIYFQGTGAADDSGLPNDRFFAVRPEGSVSTLKIQRTERGDSAVYLCASSKDRVSYEQYFGPGTRLTVT.